Listed here is a single T cell receptor beta chain. Its target is not known. At one end, the junction sequence differs from germline, possibly due to a read error. This entry belongs to a study of T cells in Graves' hyperthyroidism and ophthalmopathy. RNA transcripts yielded amplified TCR beta CDR3 regions. TCR CDR3 underwent first-round RT-PCR with the HTBI primer set. TCRdb re-called the multiplex PCR reads with MiXCR, one entry per CDR3 protein. The data hold over 550,000 distinct CDR3 sequences, with around 15% observed a single time. Overall study results and limits: Stable hyperthyroidism was separated from ophthalmopathy by a model based on 13 V-J features.

The CDR3 contains 16 residues. CDR1 is SGHRS and CDR2 is YFSETQ in the germline V gene. The V call is TRBV5-1, the J call TRBJ2-1, with 15 bases fitting TRBD2. The material sequenced was blood. The sequence was collected from a young woman with Graves' hyperthyroidism. In DNA form, the CDR3 reads TGCGCCAGCAGCCTAGGGACTAGCGGGAGGTCGAAAATCCCCATCTTC. It translates to CASSLGTSGRSKIPIF.